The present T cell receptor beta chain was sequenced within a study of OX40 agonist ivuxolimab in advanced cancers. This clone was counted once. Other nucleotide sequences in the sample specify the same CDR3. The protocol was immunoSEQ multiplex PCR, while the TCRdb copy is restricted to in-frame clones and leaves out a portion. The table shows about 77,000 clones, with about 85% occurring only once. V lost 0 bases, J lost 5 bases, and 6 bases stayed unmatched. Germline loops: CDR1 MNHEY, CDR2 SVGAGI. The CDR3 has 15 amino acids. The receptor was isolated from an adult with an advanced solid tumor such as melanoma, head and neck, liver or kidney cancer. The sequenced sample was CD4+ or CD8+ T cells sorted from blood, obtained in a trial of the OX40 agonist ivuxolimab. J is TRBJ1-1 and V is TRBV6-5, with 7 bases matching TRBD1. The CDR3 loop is CASSYSWTGGTEAFF. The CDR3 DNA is TGTGCCAGCAGTTACTCCTGGACAGGTGGGACTGAAGCTTTCTTT.